This T cell receptor beta chain was found in a study of CD8+CD57+ T cells in acquired aplastic anemia (dated by TCRdb to the late 2010s). Concerning the study at large: DNA extracted from sorted CD4+ and CD8+ cells had a mean of around 3 ug, with a range of 0.2 to 27.4 ug. CD8+CD57+ expansion was defined as a frequency above the mean frequency observed in healthy subjects. The paper as a whole reports these results and caveats: Around 27 CD8+ CDR3 sequences were found to be shared between patients and controls, but these sequences appeared to be highly expressed in patients and within the immunodominant clones of the patients. No significant difference in CD8+ Simpson's diversity was found between patients and healthy controls (P=0.060).

TCR beta VDJ combination and CDR3 sequence profiling used genomic DNA as the template. TCR repertoire sequencing was run on an Illumina HiSeq 2000. On the study's bioinformatics: Repertoires were assessed using TRBV/TRBJ rearrangement plots, CDR3 size and DJ length profiles, and Simpson's diversity index. The most abundant DNA sequence in the deep sequencing data was taken as the immunodominant clone. CDR3 amino acid sequences were screened for sharing across subjects and compared with published repertoires and the VDJdb database. Through fastp at Q25 and MiXCR, TCRdb rebuilt clones from the public reads, retaining in-frame beta chains. Entries are consolidated by CDR3 protein sequence, retaining the most common genes and DNA. For this entry, the V and J calls and clone size follow TCRdb and not the study's own pipeline. Here the sample has about 260,000 distinct CDR3 sequences; 82% occur a single time. The ten top clones hold roughly 42% of the sample.

A single count supports this clonotype. It has no known antigen specificity. Base qualities are not at hand, and no much larger clone is one base apart. A lone read offers only weak evidence. Via the germline V gene, CDR1 is SGHTA and CDR2 FQGTGA. At the junction V is shortened by 8 bases and J by 10 bases; bases outside the gene matches: 19. The cysteine opens and the phenylalanine closes a CDR3 of 15 amino acids. This entry keeps only the CDR3 DNA: 45 bases, framed from base 1. Flow cytometry had shown CD8+CD57+ cell expansion in the patients selected for sequencing. All patients had severe acquired aplastic anemia diagnosed by International Study of Aplastic Anemia and Agranulocytosis and Camitta criteria. Patients had received no therapy at the time of blood sampling. In the study, sorted CD4+ and CD8+ blood T cells from patients with severe aplastic anemia and from healthy subjects underwent deep sequencing of TCR repertoires. In the USA, patient enrollment took place under clinicaltrials.gov protocols 00001620, 01623167, 00001397, 00071045, 00081523 and 00961064. Ficoll-Paque density gradient centrifugation was used to isolate peripheral blood mononuclear cells. Before DNA was extracted, CD4+ and CD8+ T cells were sorted using either FACS or magnetic beads.

The material sequenced was sorted CD4+, CD8+, or CD8+CD57+ T cells (not recorded which) from PBMCs. The sequence joins TRBV7-3 to TRBJ1-2; 7 bases in the middle match TRBD1. The source is a human donor with aplastic anemia. CDR3 region: CASCMQGGADEHYTF. In nucleotides, the sequence is TGTGCCAGCTGCATGCAAGGGGGCGCCGACGAACACTACACCTTC.